Listed below are T cell receptor beta chains from one sample, sequenced in a study of blood T cell repertoires in COVID-19. TCRdb's table, derived via immunoSEQ multiplex PCR, lists solely in-frame clones and lacks some. The sample lists 190,000 or so clones; around 80% were seen once. The sample taken for sequencing was peripheral blood. Receptors originate from a woman older than 75 with active or convalescent COVID-19. The CDR3 runs from the conserved cysteine through the conserved F or W. D genes are given only for firm matches. Where a row states a size, it is once, few, many or the class of an expanded clone; other rows omit it.

clone_size	d_call	v_call	j_call	cdr3_nt	cdr3_aa
.	.	TRBV2	TRBJ1-5	TGTGCCAGCACCTTATCACAGGAGCCCCAGCATTTT	CASTLSQEPQHF
once	.	TRBV18	TRBJ1-2	TGTGCCAGCTCACCCGGAAGAGGGTATGGCTACACCTTC	CASSPGRGYGYTF
.	.	TRBV28	TRBJ1-4	TGTGCCAGCAGTTTGGCGGGGCCCCCTAATGAAAAACTGTTTTTT	CASSLAGPPNEKLFF
.	TRBD2	TRBV7-2	TRBJ2-5	TGTGCCAGCAGCTTAGTTCGGACTAGCGGGGGGGCCTATGAGACCCAGTACTTC	CASSLVRTSGGAYETQYF
.	.	TRBV18	TRBJ2-2	TGTGCCAGCTCACCACCGAACTCCCCGAACACCGGGGAGCTGTTTTTT	CASSPPNSPNTGELFF
.	.	TRBV28	TRBJ1-2	TGTGCCAGCAGGCCCAGGGATGGGACTAACTATGGCTACACCTTC	CASRPRDGTNYGYTF
.	TRBD2	TRBV4-2	TRBJ2-5	TGTGCCAGCAGCCAGTCGGGCGCGGGGGGCGGGCAAGAGACCCAGTACTTC	CASSQSGAGGGQETQYF
.	.	TRBV5-1	TRBJ1-1	TGCGCCAGCAGCTTGAACAACCTTTACACTGAAGCTTTCTTT	CASSLNNLYTEAFF
.	TRBD1	TRBV6-5	TRBJ1-2	TGTGCCAGCAGTTACTCTCAGGGGGCGATCTATGGCTACACCTTC	CASSYSQGAIYGYTF
.	TRBD1	TRBV11-1	TRBJ2-7	TGTGCCAGCAGCTCTAATGGAGACAGGGCTCAGTATGAGCAGTACTTC	CASSSNGDRAQYEQYF
few	.	TRBV5-4	TRBJ2-3	TGTGCCAGCAGCTCCGACATGGGCACAGATACGCAGTATTTT	CASSSDMGTDTQYF
.	TRBD2	TRBV30	TRBJ2-1	TGTGCCTGGAGTTCTAGCGGGACTAACATTGAGCAGTTCTTC	CAWSSSGTNIEQFF
.	TRBD1	TRBV29-1	TRBJ1-1	TGCAGCGTGGGGACAGGCGGAACTGAAGCTTTCTTT	CSVGTGGTEAFF
.	.	TRBV6-2/TRBV6-3	TRBJ1-2	TGTGCCAGCAGCTTCCCCCAGGTTAACTATGGCTACACCTTC	CASSFPQVNYGYTF
.	TRBD2	TRBV7-2	TRBJ2-1	TGTGCCAGCAGCTTTATACTAGCGGGGGGTATTGAGCAGTTCTTC	CASSFILAGGIEQFF
.	.	TRBV3-1/TRBV3-2	TRBJ1-5	TGTGCCAGCAGCCAAGGGGGCGTTTTAAATCAGCCCCAGCATTTT	CASSQGGVLNQPQHF
once	TRBD2	TRBV10-2	TRBJ2-1	TGCGCCAGCAGAGCTAGCGGGGGGTTTGGTGAGCAGTTCTTC	CASRASGGFGEQFF
.	.	TRBV6-5	TRBJ1-3	TGTGCCAGCAGTCAGTCCTCAGGGTGGGGAAACACCATATATTTT	CASSQSSGWGNTIYF
.	.	TRBV5-1	TRBJ2-5	TGCGCCAGCAGCTTGGCCCAGGGTTGGGGCGAAGAGACCCAGTACTTC	CASSLAQGWGEETQYF
.	.	TRBV5-1	TRBJ2-7	TGCGCCAGCAGCTTGATAGGACAGCAGACCTACGAGCAGTACTTC	CASSLIGQQTYEQYF
.	TRBD2	TRBV7-9	TRBJ2-1	TGTGCCAGCAGCTTTCTAGCGGGGGGGCGGAAGGACAATGAGCAGTTCTTC	CASSFLAGGRKDNEQFF
.	TRBD1	TRBV2	TRBJ2-7	TGTGCCACTGAACAGGGGGGATCCTACGAGCAGTACTTC	CATEQGGSYEQYF
.	TRBD1	TRBV15	TRBJ1-2	TGTGCCACCAGCGTAAGGGACAGCGGAGCCTATGGCTACACCTTC	CATSVRDSGAYGYTF
few	.	TRBV6-6	TRBJ1-2	TGTGCCAGCAGTCCACACGTGGTTTCGGAGGGAAACTATGGCTACACCTTC	CASSPHVVSEGNYGYTF
once	.	TRBV4-1	TRBJ2-7	TGCGCCAGCAGCAAATCGGAGGTTCACGAGCAGTACTTC	CASSKSEVHEQYF
.	.	TRBV30	TRBJ1-3	TGTGCCTCCCTGTTAGTTGGAAACACCATATATTTT	CASLLVGNTIYF
few	.	TRBV12-3/TRBV12-4	TRBJ1-6	TGTGCCAGCAGTTTCCAGGGGTTATCACCCCTCCACTTT	CASSFQGLSPLHF
once	TRBD2	TRBV4-2	TRBJ2-3	TGTGCCAGCAGCCAAGTTTCTCGCGGGGGGATTTTTAGCACAGATACGCAGTATTTT	CASSQVSRGGIFSTDTQYF
few	TRBD1	TRBV10-2	TRBJ1-1	TGCGCCAGCAGCAGACAGGGCAACACTGAAGCTTTCTTT	CASSRQGNTEAFF
once	.	TRBV7-9	TRBJ2-2	TGTGCCAGCAGCTTAGATCTGAACACCGGGGAGCTGTTTTTT	CASSLDLNTGELFF
.	TRBD1	TRBV2	TRBJ1-1	TGTGCCAGGTCCGGGACAGGGGGATCTGAAGCTTTCTTT	CARSGTGGSEAFF
.	TRBD1	TRBV5-4	TRBJ1-4	TGTGCCAGCAGCCAGGACAGGGGCAATGAAAAACTGTTTTTT	CASSQDRGNEKLFF
.	.	TRBV30	TRBJ1-1	TGTGCCTGGAGTGTTTTTTCCGGGACTGGGGCTTTCTTT	CAWSVFSGTGAFF
.	.	TRBV5-1	TRBJ2-3	TGCGCCAGCAGCTTCCAGGCAGATACGCAGTATTTT	CASSFQADTQYF
once	.	TRBV29-1	TRBJ2-1	TGCAGCGTTGGAGAGCAAGGTAGGGGCAATGAGCAGTTCTTC	CSVGEQGRGNEQFF
.	.	TRBV23-1	TRBJ2-3	TGCGCCAGCAGTCACGTCAGGCCCGCACCTAGCACAGATACGCAGTATTTT	CASSHVRPAPSTDTQYF
few	.	TRBV3-1/TRBV3-2	TRBJ1-2	TGTGCCAGCAGCCGCGACAGGTCATTAACCTTC	CASSRDRSLTF
.	.	TRBV3-1/TRBV3-2	TRBJ2-2	TGTGCCAGCAGCCAAGTGGCCCGCGGAGGCGGGGAGCTGTTTTTT	CASSQVARGGGELFF
.	TRBD1	TRBV5-1	TRBJ2-5	TGCGCCAGCAGCTTGATGGCAGGGGGCGTTAGGGAGACCCAGTACTTC	CASSLMAGGVRETQYF
.	TRBD2	TRBV2	TRBJ2-2	TGTGCCAGCAGGGGACTAGCGGGGGGCACCGGGGAGCTGTTTTTT	CASRGLAGGTGELFF